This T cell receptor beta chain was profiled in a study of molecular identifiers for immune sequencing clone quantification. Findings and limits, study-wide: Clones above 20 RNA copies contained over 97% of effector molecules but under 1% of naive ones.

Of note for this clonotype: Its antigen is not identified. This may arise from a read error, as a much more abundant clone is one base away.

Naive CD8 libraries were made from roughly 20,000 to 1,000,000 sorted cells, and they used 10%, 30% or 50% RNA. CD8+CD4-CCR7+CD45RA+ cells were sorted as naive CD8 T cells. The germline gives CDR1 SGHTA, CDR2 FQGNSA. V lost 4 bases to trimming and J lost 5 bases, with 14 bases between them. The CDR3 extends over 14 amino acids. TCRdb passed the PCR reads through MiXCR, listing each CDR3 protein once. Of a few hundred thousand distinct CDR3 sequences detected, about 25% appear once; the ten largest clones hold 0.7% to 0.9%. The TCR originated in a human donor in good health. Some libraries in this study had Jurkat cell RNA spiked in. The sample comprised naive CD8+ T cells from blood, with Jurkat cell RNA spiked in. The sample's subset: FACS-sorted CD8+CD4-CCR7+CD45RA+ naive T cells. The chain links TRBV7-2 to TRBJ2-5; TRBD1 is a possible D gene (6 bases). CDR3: CASSSTWGLETQYF. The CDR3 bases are TGTGCCAGCAGCTCCACATGGGGGCTGGAGACCCAGTACTTC.